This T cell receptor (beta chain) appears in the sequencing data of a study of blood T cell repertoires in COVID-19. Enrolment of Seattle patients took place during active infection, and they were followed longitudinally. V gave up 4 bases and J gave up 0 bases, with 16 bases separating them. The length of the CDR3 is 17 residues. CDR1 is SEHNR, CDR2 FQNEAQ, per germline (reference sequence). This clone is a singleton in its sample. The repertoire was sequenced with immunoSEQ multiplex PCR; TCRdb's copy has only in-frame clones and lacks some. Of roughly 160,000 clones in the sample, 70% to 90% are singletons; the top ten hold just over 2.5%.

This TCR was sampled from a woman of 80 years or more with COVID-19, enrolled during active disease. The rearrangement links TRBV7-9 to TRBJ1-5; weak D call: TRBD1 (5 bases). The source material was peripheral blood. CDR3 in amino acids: CASSSDTSTYSNQPQHF. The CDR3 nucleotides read TGTGCCAGCAGCTCGGACACGAGCACCTATAGCAATCAGCCCCAGCATTTT.